This T cell receptor (beta chain) is drawn from a study of T cells in localized non-small cell lung cancer. With 2 bases removed from V and 3 bases from J, the gap between germline ends came to 8 bases. The CDR3 runs 14 residues. The germline V gene encodes CDR1 MNHEY and CDR2 SMNVEV (reference sequence). Produced via immunoSEQ multiplex PCR; TCRdb's table is partial and in-frame only. The table includes 90,000 or so clones, 87% detected once. The material sequenced was peripheral blood, taken before any cancer treatment. The sequence came from a man between 40 and 70 years old with stage I squamous cell lung carcinoma. The V and J genes are TRBV27 and TRBJ1-5; no clear D gene. CDR3 region: CASSLNSVNQPQHF. The CDR3 bases are TGTGCCAGCAGTTTAAACAGCGTCAATCAGCCCCAGCATTTT.